The entry that follows covers one T cell receptor beta chain sequence. TCRdb analysed the 5' RACE reads with MiXCR anew, one entry per CDR3 protein. The sample carries about 520,000 distinct CDR3 sequences, 22% recorded once. This record comes from a study of identical twins. From germline, CDR1 is DFQATT and CDR2 SNEGSKA (reference sequence). Trimming took 6 bases from V and 2 from J, leaving 18 bases between them. The CDR3 extends over 15 amino acids. The sample was also reused in another study, on T cells expressing NK-cell markers. That work states: Seropositivity for HCMV was found in seven of the eight sequenced donors, with one seronegative. Several experiments added an anti-gamma-delta TCR antibody to sort only alpha-beta TCR T cells.

This sequence joins TRBV20-1 and TRBJ2-3; the D gene could be TRBD1 or TRBD2 (5 bases each). Material for sequencing was CD4+ T cells sorted from blood. This TCR derives from a woman younger than 30 in good health. CDR3 DNA sequence: TGCAGTGCACCGCGTGGGGGAGCCCTCACAGATACGCAGTATTTT. It specifies CSAPRGGALTDTQYF.